This T cell receptor beta chain was sequenced in a study of T cells in Graves' hyperthyroidism and ophthalmopathy. Subjects with ophthalmopathy showed a Clinical Activity Score no lower than 3, a NOSPECS grade no lower than 4, and a duration shorter than 3 months. The sample holds a few counts of this clonotype. Germline assignment: CDR1 MGHRA and CDR2 YSYEKL. The ends lost 8 bases at V and 5 bases at J; junction bases unmatched: 8. The CDR3 loop spans 13 amino acids. RNA transcripts yielded amplified TCR beta CDR3 regions. Researchers ran a first-round RT-PCR on the TCR CDR3 using the HTBI primer set. TCRdb reprocessed the multiplex PCR reads with MiXCR, giving one entry per CDR3 protein. The data show some 370,000 distinct CDR3 sequences, around 15% seen once.

Sequenced input: blood. The gene calls are TRBV4-1 and TRBJ1-1, with 7 nucleotides matching TRBD1. The source is a man aged 50 or older with Graves' ophthalmopathy. The CDR3 sequence is CASGRGSFTEAFF. DNA for the CDR3: TGCGCCAGCGGCAGGGGGAGTTTTACTGAAGCTTTCTTT.